The clone carrying this TCR beta chain has just a few counts. This sample stems from a study of blood T cell repertoires in COVID-19. Study in general: The samples span acute and convalescent COVID-19 from the United States, Italy and Spain. Sources were T cells, B-cell-depleted T cells, or PBMCs; the material itself was cDNA or gDNA.

The CDR3 extends over 16 amino acids. Trimming stripped 5 bases from V and 2 bases from J, with 19 bases between. Per the germline V gene, CDR1 is SGHRS and CDR2 is YFSETQ. Assay used: immunoSEQ multiplex PCR; TCRdb lists only in-frame clones, some missing. Here the sample spans approximately 260,000 clones, 75% to 90% being singletons. The source is a human donor in a cohort sampled during active COVID-19. The sample consisted of peripheral blood. The chain carries TRBV5-1 and TRBJ2-5; TRBD2 might be the D (7 bases). The CDR3 is CASRNTRGTPQETQYF. CDR3 nucleotide sequence: TGCGCCAGCAGGAACACGCGGGGGACACCTCAAGAGACCCAGTACTTC.